This T cell receptor (beta chain) was obtained from a study of human T cells and chemical hapten exposure. This clonotype came up a few times. Using its own MiXCR run on the RACE reads, TCRdb lists one record per CDR3 protein. The table lists tens of thousands of distinct CDR3 sequences, around a tenth of them singletons. In germline, CDR1 is MNHNY, CDR2 SVGAGI (reference sequence). CDR3 length: 14 residues. With 7 bases removed from V and 0 bases from J, the gap between germline ends came to 10 bases. The time point: patch test 1, 2 weeks after DPC sensitization. Documented treatment: therapeutic diphenylcyclopropenone sensitization with weekly scalp DPC.

The chain has TRBV6-6 and TRBJ2-1; D perhaps matches TRBD2 (5 bases). The receptor was derived from a woman aged 45-65 years with alopecia areata. Some clones in this sample may be carry-over from other donors' samples. The material was whole blood, obtained in connection with sensitization to the hapten diphenylcyclopropenone (DPC). The CDR3 protein is CASTGVSSYNEQFF. The DNA for the CDR3 is TGTGCCAGCACCGGGGTGAGCTCCTACAATGAGCAGTTCTTC.